Each of the 13 T cell receptor beta chains below was sequenced from the same sample in a study of OX40 agonist ivuxolimab in advanced cancers. Libraries were prepared by immunoSEQ multiplex PCR; TCRdb keeps only in-frame clonotypes and omits some of them. Among roughly 74,000 clones listed, approximately 92% were seen once. The source material was CD4+ or CD8+ T cells sorted from blood, sampled in a trial of the OX40 agonist ivuxolimab. The source of these receptors is an adult with an advanced solid tumor such as melanoma, head and neck, liver or kidney cancer.

The rearrangement joins TRBV13 to TRBJ1-1; D unclear. This CDR3 is 17 amino acids long. V gave up 5 bases and J gave up 2 bases, with 21 bases separating them. Germline V gene lookup returns CDR1 PRHDT and CDR2 FYEKMQ (reference sequence). CDR3: CASSAPSGGVENTEAFF. Written as DNA, the CDR3 is TGTGCCAGCAGCGCGCCGAGCGGCGGGGTAGAAAACACTGAAGCTTTCTTT.

The chain has TRBV4-2 and TRBJ1-3, with TRBD1 as a possible D gene (5 bases). V lost 0 bases to trimming and J lost 0 bases, with 15 bases between them. CDR3 length equals 18 residues. The germline CDR1 and CDR2 sequences are LGHNA and YNFKEQ. The CDR3 bases are TGTGCCAGCAGCCAAGACAGGTTCGGGACGTACTCTGGAAACACCATATATTTT. Protein product: CASSQDRFGTYSGNTIYF.

This chain joins TRBV6-4 and TRBJ2-2; 8 nucleotides line up with TRBD1. Germline CDR1 and CDR2: MRHNA and SNTAGT. The CDR3 contains 13 residues. The V segment lost 6 bases and the J segment 6 bases; nucleotides outside the gene matches: 3. The CDR3: CASSSRGPGELFF. The DNA for the CDR3 is TGTGCCAGCAGCAGCAGGGGGCCCGGGGAGCTGTTTTTT.

The V call is TRBV7-2, the J call TRBJ2-1; 7 nucleotides match TRBD2. The CDR3 sequence is 15 residues long. The germline V gene has CDR1 SGHTA and CDR2 FQGNSA. With V trimmed by 5 bases and J by 1 base, 5 bases remained unmatched. The CDR3 loop reads CASSLGLGSYNEQFF. The DNA of the CDR3 is TGTGCCAGCAGCCTCGGACTAGGGTCCTACAATGAGCAGTTCTTC. Together with reference TRBV7-2 and TRBJ2-1, the CDR3 gives the full variable domain: GAGVSQSPSNKVTEKGKDVELRCDPISGHTALYWYRQSLGQGLEFLIYFQGNSAPDKSGLPSDRFSAERTGGSVSTLTIQRTQQEDSAVYLCASSLGLGSYNEQFFGPGTRLTVL.

The chain couples TRBV4-1 to TRBJ2-7; unclear D gene. Germline V gene data show CDR1 as MGHRA and CDR2 as YSYEKL. This CDR3 contains 14 residues. Trimming shortened V by 1 base and J by 7 bases, and 14 bases separated the two germline ends. CDR3 sequence (DNA): TGCGCCAGCAGCCAAGGAAGTTACGGCTTAGAGCAGTACTTC. Protein product: CASSQGSYGLEQYF.

This clone was picked up one time. The rearrangement joins TRBV5-1 to TRBJ2-5, with TRBD1 identical over 9 bases. Germline-derived CDR1 and CDR2 are SGHRS and YFSETQ. The CDR3 runs 15 residues. After removal of 1 base from V and 5 bases from J, the junction contained 6 bases not matched to a gene. CDR3 residues: CASSLLQGARETQYF. The CDR3 DNA sequence: TGCGCCAGCAGCTTGTTACAGGGGGCGCGGGAGACCCAGTACTTC.

The chain combines TRBV4-1 with TRBJ1-1; no firm D call. The CDR3 extends over 14 amino acids. The V and J ends lost 1 base and 1 base respectively, with 7 bases between them. Germline V gives CDR1 MGHRA, CDR2 YSYEKL. The CDR3: CASSQGEGNTEAFF. CDR3 nucleotides: TGCGCCAGCAGCCAAGGAGAGGGGAACACTGAAGCTTTCTTT.

This clone has a single count. The chain recombines TRBV30 with TRBJ2-1; D not certain. Germline V lookup: CDR1 GTSNPN, CDR2 SVGIG (reference sequence). This CDR3 has 13 residues. The V end was cut by 0 bases, the J end by 7 bases, with 10 bases between. CDR3 coding DNA: TGTGCCTGGAGTGTACTATTTCTAAATGAGCAGTTCTTC. This sequence encodes CAWSVLFLNEQFF.

The J gene is TRBJ1-1, the V gene TRBV18; 10 bases match TRBD1. Trimming removed 0 bases from V and 0 bases from J; junction bases left unmatched: 1. Germline V gene lookup returns CDR1 KGHSH and CDR2 LQKENI. CDR3 size: 16 residues. CDR3 loop: CASSPPGQGMNTEAFF. The CDR3 DNA reads TGTGCCAGCTCACCACCGGGACAGGGGATGAACACTGAAGCTTTCTTT.

The CDR3 loop is CASSLAAAYEQYF. In nucleotides, the CDR3 is TGCGCCAGCAGCTTGGCGGCTGCCTACGAGCAGTACTTC. This sequence joins TRBV5-1 and TRBJ2-7; no reliable D call. The V end lost 0 bases, the J end lost 2 bases, and 6 bases lay between the germline ends. The CDR3 totals 13 residues. CDR1 and CDR2 from the germline V gene are SGHRS and YFSETQ.

The rearrangement links TRBV27 to TRBJ1-2; D uncertain. Germline CDR1 is MNHEY and CDR2 is SMNVEV (reference sequence). This CDR3 contains 13 residues. The ends were cut back, 3 bases at V and 3 bases at J, with 8 bases in the middle. The CDR3 region is CASSFGPDYGYTF. In DNA, the CDR3 is TGTGCCAGCAGTTTTGGGCCGGACTATGGCTACACCTTC.

This sequence joins TRBV9 and TRBJ2-2, with D possibly being TRBD1 or TRBD2 (6 bases each). Trimming shortened V by 7 bases and J by 4 bases, and 20 bases separated the two germline ends. Germline values: CDR1 SGDLS, CDR2 YYNGEE. The CDR3 runs 16 residues. The CDR3 loop is CASGSSGGGFTGELFF. In DNA, the CDR3 is TGTGCCAGCGGGAGTTCCGGGGGCGGTTTCACCGGGGAGCTGTTTTTT.

The chain couples TRBV13 to TRBJ2-5, with D possibly being TRBD2 (6 bases). The CDR3 contains 16 residues. Germline loops: CDR1 PRHDT, CDR2 FYEKMQ (reference sequence). V lost 8 bases and J 2 bases, leaving 21 bases between the germline ends. The CDR3 region has the DNA TGTGCCAGCGGTTCCGGGGATAGCGGAGTTCAAGAGACCCAGTACTTC. Its protein product is CASGSGDSGVQETQYF.